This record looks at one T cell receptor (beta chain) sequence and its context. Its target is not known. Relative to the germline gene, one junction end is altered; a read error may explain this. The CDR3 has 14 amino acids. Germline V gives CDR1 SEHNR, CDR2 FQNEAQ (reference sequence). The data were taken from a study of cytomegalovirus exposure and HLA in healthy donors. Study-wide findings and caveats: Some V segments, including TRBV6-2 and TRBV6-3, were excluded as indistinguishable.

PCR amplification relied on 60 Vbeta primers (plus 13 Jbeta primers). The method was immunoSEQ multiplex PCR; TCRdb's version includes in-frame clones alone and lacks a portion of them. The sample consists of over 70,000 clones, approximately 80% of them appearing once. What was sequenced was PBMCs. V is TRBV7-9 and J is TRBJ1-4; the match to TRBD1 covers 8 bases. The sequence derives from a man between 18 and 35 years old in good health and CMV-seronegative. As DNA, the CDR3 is TGTTCCAGCAGCCCCGACAGGGGTCGTGAAAAACTGTTTTTT. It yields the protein CSSSPDRGREKLFF.